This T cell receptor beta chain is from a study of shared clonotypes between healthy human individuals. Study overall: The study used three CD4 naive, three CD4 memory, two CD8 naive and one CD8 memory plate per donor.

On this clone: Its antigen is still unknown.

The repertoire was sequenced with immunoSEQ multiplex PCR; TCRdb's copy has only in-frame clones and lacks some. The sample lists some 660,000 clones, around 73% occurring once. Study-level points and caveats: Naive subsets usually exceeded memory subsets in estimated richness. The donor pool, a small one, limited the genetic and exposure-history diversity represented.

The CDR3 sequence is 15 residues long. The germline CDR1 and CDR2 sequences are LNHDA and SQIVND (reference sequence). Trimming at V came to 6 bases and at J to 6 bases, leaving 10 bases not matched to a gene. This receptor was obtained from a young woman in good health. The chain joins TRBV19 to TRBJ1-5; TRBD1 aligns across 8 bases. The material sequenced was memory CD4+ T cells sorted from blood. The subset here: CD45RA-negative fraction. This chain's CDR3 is CASRDPGTGIQPQHF. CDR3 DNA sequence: TGTGCCAGTAGGGATCCCGGGACAGGAATTCAGCCCCAGCATTTT.